These 15 T cell receptor beta chains were all obtained from the same sample, sequenced in a study of metastatic and nonmetastatic thyroid tumors. Treatment of any kind had been given to no patient before thyroid surgery. TCRdb re-called clones from the PCR reads using MiXCR. This table has about 49,000 clones, roughly 20% appearing once. The source material was blood. All receptors derive from a female donor with papillary thyroid cancer or a benign thyroid nodule (not recorded which). Some clones in this sample may be carry-over from other donors' samples.

This clone was detected only a few times. A much larger clone lies a single base off, so this may be a read error. Written as DNA, the CDR3 is TGTGCCAGCAGCTTGTACGGGAGACATGCCGAGCAGTACTTC. Its protein product is CASSLYGRHAEQYF. The chain links TRBV5-4 to TRBJ2-7, with D tentatively TRBD2 (6 bases). The CDR3 totals 14 residues. The ends were cut back, 1 base at V and 6 bases at J, with 14 bases in the middle. The germline gives CDR1 SGHNT, CDR2 YYREEE (reference sequence).

The table lists this clone with many counts. This chain joins TRBV12-3 or TRBV12-4 and TRBJ2-1, with 7 positions matching TRBD1. The J segment lost 8 bases and the V segment lost 2 bases, leaving 9 bases of the junction unmatched. The length of the CDR3 is 15 residues. The CDR3 here is CASSLLLGQGDEQFF. Written as DNA, the CDR3 is TGTGCCAGCAGTTTACTCCTGGGGCAGGGGGATGAGCAGTTCTTC.

The chain is built from TRBV3-1 and TRBJ2-7, with 8 nucleotides matching TRBD2. This CDR3 is 14 amino acids long. Germline V gives CDR1 LGHDT, CDR2 YNNKEL (reference sequence). Trimming cost V 5 bases and J 7 bases; bases outside gene matches: 10. CDR3 region: CASSGTSGISEQYF. Written as DNA, the CDR3 is TGTGCCAGCAGCGGAACTAGCGGTATTAGTGAGCAGTACTTC.

This clone was detected many times. The chain has TRBV11-2 and TRBJ1-1, with 7 bases fitting TRBD1. The CDR3 spans 14 residues. V gave up 3 bases and J gave up 4 bases; unmatched junction bases: 5. Germline lookup yields CDR1 SGHAT and CDR2 FQNNGV. CDR3 DNA sequence: TGTGCCAGCAGCTTTGGACAGGTAGGCACTGAAGCTTTCTTT. Amino acids: CASSFGQVGTEAFF.

Concerning this clone: This may stem from a read error, because a much larger clone lies one nucleotide away. The chain combines TRBV29-1 with TRBJ2-1, with 10 positions matching TRBD1. Germline lookup yields CDR1 SQVTM and CDR2 ANQGSEA. This CDR3 contains 14 residues. In nucleotides, the CDR3 is TGCATCGTCGGGACAGGGGCCCATAGTAATGAGCAGTTCTTC. Translating gives CIVGTGAHSNEQFF.

This clone has at least ten counts. The gene calls are TRBV10-3 and TRBJ1-2, with TRBD1 as a possible D gene (5 bases). Between the trimmed V and J ends, which lost 2 bases and 3 bases, there was a span of 7 bases. The CDR3 totals 13 residues. Germline lookup yields CDR1 ENHRY and CDR2 SYGVKD. The CDR3 nucleotides are TGTGCCATCAGTGAGGCCAGGGACTATGGCTACACCTTC. Protein product: CAISEARDYGYTF.

The chain couples TRBV30 to TRBJ2-7; 8 bases are a match to TRBD2. From germline, CDR1 is GTSNPN and CDR2 SVGIG (reference sequence). V trimming: 3 bases; J trimming: 0 bases; junction bases outside the gene matches: 1. The CDR3 loop spans 13 amino acids. This CDR3 is CAWSGRASYEQYF. The CDR3 nucleotides are TGTGCCTGGAGCGGGAGGGCCTCCTACGAGCAGTACTTC.

This clone appeared many times. CDR3 sequence: CAWSVGRLLHF. CDR3 nucleotide sequence: TGTGCCTGGAGTGTAGGTAGACTTTTACACTTT. The V and J genes are TRBV30 and TRBJ1-6, with D unresolved. Trimming pared 0 bases from V and 19 bases from J, leaving 13 bases between. Germline V CDR1 and CDR2: GTSNPN, SVGIG (reference sequence). This CDR3 has 11 amino acids. Using reference TRBV30 and TRBJ1-6 for the parts outside the CDR3, the full variable domain is SQTIHQWPATLVQPVGSPLSLECTVEGTSNPNLYWYRQAAGRGLQLLFYSVGIGQISSEVPQNLSASRPQDRQFILSSKKLLLSDSGFYLCAWSVGRLLHFGNGTRLTVT.

This chain links TRBV4-1 with TRBJ2-5; TRBD2 is a possible D gene (7 bases). V was cut by 0 bases and J by 2 bases, with 22 bases left in between. Germline loops: CDR1 MGHRA, CDR2 YSYEKL. This CDR3 comprises 19 residues. The CDR3 coding sequence is TGCGCCAGCAGCCAAGAGTCTATCGGGAGGTTGGGGGCGCAAGAGACCCAGTACTTC. Its protein is CASSQESIGRLGAQETQYF.

This clone was picked up many times. The V call is TRBV24-1, the J call TRBJ2-1; D possibly corresponds to TRBD2 (5 bases). The V end lost 4 bases, the J end lost 3 bases, and 9 bases lay between the germline ends. From germline, CDR1 is KGHDR and CDR2 SFDVKD. The CDR3 runs 14 residues. The CDR3 region has the DNA TGTGCCACCAGTGACGGCCGGGACTACAATGAGCAGTTCTTC. It translates to CATSDGRDYNEQFF.

Ten or more counts support this clone. At the DNA level, this CDR3 is encoded by other sequences in the same sample as well. The chain employs TRBV7-6 and TRBJ1-1; D ambiguous. This CDR3 is built from 16 residues. Trimming removed 0 bases from V and 1 base from J, with 12 bases in between. Germline loops: CDR1 SGHVS, CDR2 FNYEAQ. The CDR3, as DNA: TGTGCCAGCAGCTTAGCCGGCCCGAGAGAGAACACTGAAGCTTTCTTT. Protein product: CASSLAGPRENTEAFF.

Comments on this clone: A read error may be the cause here, since a much bigger clone is one base away. The chain links TRBV7-9 to TRBJ2-1, with D unresolved. The germline V gene encodes CDR1 SEHNR and CDR2 FQNEAQ (reference sequence). There are 12 residues in the CDR3. The V end was cut by 4 bases, the J end by 16 bases, with 17 bases between. This chain's CDR3 is CASSSLACPPFF. In DNA form, the CDR3 reads TGTGCCAGCAGCTCCTTGGCGTGCCCCCCCTTCTTC.

This clone was detected ten times or more. CDR3 amino acids: CASSLGPIQGLQETQYF. Written as DNA, the CDR3 is TGCGCCAGCAGCTTGGGGCCAATACAGGGCTTACAAGAGACCCAGTACTTC. The chain has TRBV5-1 and TRBJ2-5; D might be TRBD1 (6 bases). The germline V gene has CDR1 SGHRS and CDR2 YFSETQ. The CDR3 consists of 17 residues. V shed 0 bases and J shed 2 bases, with 17 bases lying between them.

With respect to this clone: Relative to the germline gene, one junction end is altered; a read error may explain this. The CDR3 DNA reads as TGTGCCAGCAGCTTGGACGGGAGTAGAGTAGAGACCCAGTACTTC. It translates to CASSLDGSRVETQYF. J is TRBJ2-5 and V is TRBV5-1, with D perhaps TRBD2 (6 bases). The CDR3 is 15 amino acids. Germline CDR1 SGHRS, CDR2 YFSETQ.

This clone was seen ten or more times. The chain uses TRBV6-1 and TRBJ1-3; tentative D call: TRBD1 (6 bases). Deletions cut 6 bases from V and 3 bases from J, with 15 bases between. Per the germline V gene, CDR1 is MNHNS and CDR2 is SASEGT. This CDR3 spans 15 amino acids. Here the CDR3 DNA reads TGTGCCAGCAGGCCCCCGAGGGGGGGTGGAAACACCATATATTTT. Translation gives CASRPPRGGGNTIYF.